This entry features one T cell receptor beta chain sequence. Sequencing used immunoSEQ multiplex PCR; TCRdb keeps in-frame clones, though not all of them. Of 15,000 to 20,000 clones listed, roughly 84% were seen once; the top ten hold approximately 12%. The CDR3 covers 14 residues. V lost 2 bases and J lost 5, with 13 bases in between. Germline assignment: CDR1 SGHAT and CDR2 FQNNGV. This specimen belongs to a study of technical replicates of blood from several donors. Material for sequencing was PBMCs. This sequence was found in a human donor in good health. This chain connects TRBV11-2 to TRBJ2-7; D remains ambiguous. The CDR3: CASSLLGSNNEQYF. As DNA, the CDR3 is TGTGCCAGCAGCTTACTAGGTTCCAATAACGAGCAGTACTTC.